One sample yielded the 7 T cell receptor beta chains listed below, sequenced in a study of Graves' ophthalmopathy and Graves' hyperthyroidism. Amplification of TCR beta CDR3 regions used RNA transcripts. First-round RT-PCR with HTBI primers preceded a second-round multiplex PCR. TCRdb independently ran MiXCR on the multiplex PCR reads; one entry per CDR3 protein. The sample lists about 400,000 distinct CDR3 sequences, about a sixth seen once, with 1.6% in the top ten. The sequenced sample was peripheral blood. The receptors originated from a woman between 18 and 30 years old with Graves' ophthalmopathy.

This clonotype has only one observation. J is TRBJ2-7 and V is TRBV12-3 or TRBV12-4, with D maybe TRBD2 (6 bases). This CDR3 comprises 17 residues. V gave up 3 bases and J gave up 0 bases, with 18 bases separating them. The CDR3 DNA is TGTGCCAGCAGTTTTGGCGGGGCGGCCCAGAGCTCCTACGAGCAGTACTTC. Protein: CASSFGGAAQSSYEQYF.

This clonotype was found many times. The rearrangement joins TRBV6-1 to TRBJ2-5; 14 nucleotides agree with TRBD2. The CDR3 loop spans 16 amino acids. Per germline, CDR1 MNHNS and CDR2 SASEGT. J lost 3 bases, V lost 6 bases, and 6 bases had no gene match. In DNA, the CDR3 is TGTGCCAGCAGACGACTAGCGGGGGGGCGGGAAGAGACCCAGTACTTC. Protein product: CASRRLAGGREETQYF.

This clonotype was picked up many times. The chain links TRBV6-5 to TRBJ2-7; D perhaps matches TRBD1 (5 bases). Germline loops: CDR1 MNHEY, CDR2 SVGAGI. V was shortened by 2 bases and J by 5 bases, with 10 bases between the two germline ends. CDR3 length: 13 amino acids. The CDR3 is CASSYRGQNEQYF. CDR3 coding DNA: TGTGCCAGCAGTTACAGGGGCCAAAACGAGCAGTACTTC.

There are many counts of this clonotype. The CDR3 sequence is CASSVGQSSYEQYF. The CDR3, as DNA: TGTGCCAGCAGTGTGGGACAGTCCTCCTACGAGCAGTACTTC. V and J are TRBV6-1 and TRBJ2-7; 7 bases fit TRBD1. CDR3 length equals 14 residues. With 4 bases clipped from V and 0 bases from J, the junction kept 3 bases outside the gene matches. CDR1 is MNHNS, CDR2 SASEGT, per germline.

Ten or more counts support this clonotype. J is TRBJ2-2 and V is TRBV15; tentatively, D is TRBD2 (5 bases). The CDR3 length is 14 residues. The germline V gene has CDR1 LNHNV and CDR2 YYDKDF (reference sequence). V lost 6 bases and J lost 5, with 13 bases in between. CDR3 in amino acids: CATRTESGTGELFF. DNA for the CDR3: TGTGCCACCAGGACTGAGTCGGGAACCGGGGAGCTGTTTTTT.

This clonotype turned up a few times. The rearrangement joins TRBV10-1 to TRBJ2-2; TRBD2 matches at 13 bases. Trimming cost V 7 bases and J 3 bases; bases outside gene matches: 2. Germline assignment: CDR1 WNHNN and CDR2 SYGVQD (reference sequence). The CDR3 extends over 15 amino acids. This chain's CDR3 is CASTTSGRYTGELFF. The CDR3 DNA reads TGCGCCAGCACGACTAGCGGGAGGTACACCGGGGAGCTGTTTTTT.

There are many counts of this clonotype. The chain joins TRBV4-3 to TRBJ2-2; D gene uncertain. Trimming removed 0 bases from V and 2 bases from J, with 4 bases in between. Germline V gene sequence: CDR1 LGHNA, CDR2 YSLEER. The CDR3 length is 14 residues. The chain's CDR3 is CASSQDFNTGELFF. The CDR3 nucleotides are TGCGCCAGCAGCCAAGATTTTAACACCGGGGAGCTGTTTTTT.